The rows below give T cell receptor beta chains drawn from one sample of a study of blood T cell repertoires in COVID-19. Clones were sequenced by immunoSEQ multiplex PCR, and TCRdb holds only the in-frame ones, with some missing. This table holds about 360,000 clones, about 86% found once. The sequenced sample was peripheral blood. These receptors were taken from a woman aged 60-70 years with COVID-19, enrolled during active disease. CDR3s include the opening cysteine and the closing phenylalanine or tryptophan. D genes are given only for firm matches. Only some rows state a clone size, as once, few, many or a class for expanded clones.

CDR3 protein: CASSFQGATGELFF
CDR3 DNA: TGTGCCAGCAGCTTCCAGGGGGCCACCGGGGAGCTGTTTTTT
V gene: TRBV7-2
J gene: TRBJ2-2
D gene: TRBD1
clone size: -

CDR3 protein: CASSWDTNPREKLFF
CDR3 DNA: TGTGCCAGCAGTTGGGACACAAACCCTAGGGAAAAACTGTTTTTT
V gene: TRBV28
J gene: TRBJ1-4
D gene: -
clone size: -

CDR3 protein: CASSLGGPGQGAYEQYF
CDR3 DNA: TGTGCCAGCAGCTTGGGGGGTCCGGGACAGGGCGCCTACGAGCAGTACTTC
V gene: TRBV5-4
J gene: TRBJ2-7
D gene: TRBD1
clone size: -

CDR3 protein: CASSPGTTYNEQFF
CDR3 DNA: TGTGCCAGCTCCCCCGGGACAACTTACAATGAGCAGTTCTTC
V gene: TRBV18
J gene: TRBJ2-1
D gene: -
clone size: -

CDR3 protein: CASGRPRPQETQYF
CDR3 DNA: TGTGCTTCGGGGAGACCCCGGCCACAAGAGACCCAGTACTTC
V gene: TRBV6-5
J gene: TRBJ2-5
D gene: -
clone size: -

CDR3 protein: CASSLVDRGRETQYF
CDR3 DNA: TGTGCCAGCAGCTTGGTCGACAGGGGGCGAGAGACCCAGTACTTC
V gene: TRBV5-5
J gene: TRBJ2-5
D gene: TRBD1
clone size: -

CDR3 protein: CASSPGTVSNSPLHF
CDR3 DNA: TGCGCCAGCAGCCCAGGGACTGTTTCAAATTCACCCCTCCACTTT
V gene: TRBV4-1
J gene: TRBJ1-6
D gene: -
clone size: few

CDR3 protein: CASSLALDNEQFF
CDR3 DNA: TGTGCCAGCAGCTTAGCCTTAGACAATGAGCAGTTCTTC
V gene: TRBV11-3
J gene: TRBJ2-1
D gene: -
clone size: -

CDR3 protein: CASTREDYGYTF
CDR3 DNA: TGTGCCAGCACGAGAGAAGACTATGGCTACACCTTC
V gene: TRBV9
J gene: TRBJ1-2
D gene: -
clone size: -

CDR3 protein: CAWSVTYEQYF
CDR3 DNA: TGTGCCTGGAGTGTGACTTACGAGCAGTACTTC
V gene: TRBV30
J gene: TRBJ2-7
D gene: -
clone size: -

CDR3 protein: CASSFGAGRVF
CDR3 DNA: TGTGCCAGCAGTTTTGGGGCAGGGAGGGTGTTC
V gene: TRBV12-3/TRBV12-4
J gene: TRBJ2-7
D gene: TRBD2
clone size: few

CDR3 protein: CASSYSVAPNYGYTF
CDR3 DNA: TGTGCCAGCAGTTACTCCGTGGCACCTAACTATGGCTACACCTTC
V gene: TRBV6-5
J gene: TRBJ1-2
D gene: -
clone size: -

CDR3 protein: CASSGQGSNTEAFF
CDR3 DNA: TGCGCCAGCAGCGGACAGGGGTCGAACACTGAAGCTTTCTTT
V gene: TRBV5-1
J gene: TRBJ1-1
D gene: TRBD1
clone size: -

CDR3 protein: CASSLSFSENTEAFF
CDR3 DNA: TGCGCCAGCAGCTTGAGCTTTAGTGAGAACACTGAAGCTTTCTTT
V gene: TRBV5-1
J gene: TRBJ1-1
D gene: -
clone size: -

CDR3 protein: CAISGSGAANYGYTF
CDR3 DNA: TGTGCCATCAGTGGGTCAGGGGCAGCTAACTATGGCTACACCTTC
V gene: TRBV10-3
J gene: TRBJ1-2
D gene: -
clone size: -

CDR3 protein: CASSSMGASGELFF
CDR3 DNA: TGTGCCAGTAGTTCCATGGGGGCCTCCGGGGAGCTGTTTTTT
V gene: TRBV19
J gene: TRBJ2-2
D gene: -
clone size: -

CDR3 protein: CASSQTSGGTDTQYF
CDR3 DNA: TGTGCCAGCAGCCAGACTAGCGGGGGGACAGATACGCAGTATTTT
V gene: TRBV7-2
J gene: TRBJ2-3
D gene: TRBD2
clone size: -

CDR3 protein: CASSPNGGFNYGYTF
CDR3 DNA: TGTGCCAGCTCACCAAACGGGGGGTTTAACTATGGCTACACCTTC
V gene: TRBV18
J gene: TRBJ1-2
D gene: -
clone size: -

CDR3 protein: CASTSSGGPVF
CDR3 DNA: TGTGCCAGCACCAGTAGCGGGGGCCCTGTATTT
V gene: TRBV5-4
J gene: TRBJ2-3
D gene: TRBD2
clone size: few

CDR3 protein: CASSDSGMNNYGYTF
CDR3 DNA: TGTGCCAGCAGTGATTCCGGGATGAATAACTATGGCTACACCTTC
V gene: TRBV6-4
J gene: TRBJ1-2
D gene: -
clone size: -

CDR3 protein: CASSRQGNTEAFF
CDR3 DNA: TGCGCCAGCAGCCGCCAGGGGAACACTGAAGCTTTCTTT
V gene: TRBV4-3
J gene: TRBJ1-1
D gene: -
clone size: -

CDR3 protein: CASSDGRMYSNQPQHF
CDR3 DNA: TGTGCCAGCAGCGATGGGAGGATGTATAGCAATCAGCCCCAGCATTTT
V gene: TRBV2
J gene: TRBJ1-5
D gene: -
clone size: -

CDR3 protein: CASSPMVIRGSEQYF
CDR3 DNA: TGCGCCAGCAGCCCCATGGTTATCAGGGGAAGCGAGCAGTACTTC
V gene: TRBV4-1
J gene: TRBJ2-7
D gene: -
clone size: -

CDR3 protein: CASGSGGEYNEQFF
CDR3 DNA: TGCGCCAGCGGCAGTGGGGGGGAATACAATGAGCAGTTCTTC
V gene: TRBV5-1
J gene: TRBJ2-1
D gene: TRBD2
clone size: -

CDR3 protein: CASSRDLQISVETQYF
CDR3 DNA: TGTGCCAGCAGCCGGGACTTACAAATCTCGGTGGAGACCCAGTACTTC
V gene: TRBV11-1
J gene: TRBJ2-5
D gene: -
clone size: -

CDR3 protein: CASSSWQTGLGGYTF
CDR3 DNA: TGTGCCAGCAGCTCTTGGCAGACAGGGTTGGGTGGCTACACCTTC
V gene: TRBV5-4
J gene: TRBJ1-2
D gene: TRBD1
clone size: -

CDR3 protein: CAISEGVGEKLFF
CDR3 DNA: TGTGCCATCAGTGAAGGGGTGGGGGAAAAACTGTTTTTT
V gene: TRBV10-3
J gene: TRBJ1-4
D gene: -
clone size: -

CDR3 protein: CASSLEGTSGVNTQYF
CDR3 DNA: TGCGCCAGCAGCCTCGAGGGGACTAGCGGGGTGAATACGCAGTATTTT
V gene: TRBV5-1
J gene: TRBJ2-3
D gene: TRBD2
clone size: -

CDR3 protein: CASSLRAPTEAFF
CDR3 DNA: TGTGCCAGCAGCTTAAGGGCCCCCACTGAAGCTTTCTTT
V gene: TRBV7-3
J gene: TRBJ1-1
D gene: -
clone size: -

CDR3 protein: CASKSRRDKKSLHF
CDR3 DNA: TGTGCCAGCAAGTCCCGTCGGGACAAAAAGAGTCTCCACTTT
V gene: TRBV6-5
J gene: TRBJ1-6
D gene: -
clone size: few

CDR3 protein: CASSQCPGGDYGYTF
CDR3 DNA: TGTGCCAGCAGCCAATGCCCGGGGGGGGACTATGGCTACACCTTC
V gene: TRBV3-1/TRBV3-2
J gene: TRBJ1-2
D gene: -
clone size: -